The 11 T cell receptor beta chains in this list originate from one sample, sequenced in a study of cytomegalovirus exposure and HLA in healthy donors. The study ran its PCR with 60 Vbeta and 13 Jbeta primers. Using immunoSEQ multiplex PCR, the repertoire was profiled, and TCRdb retains in-frame clones only, with some absent. The sample contains about 110,000 clones, 65% to 75% of which appear only once. What was sequenced was PBMCs. All receptors come from a man aged 25 to 40 in good health and CMV-seropositive.

In the case of this clone: One end of the junction fails to match germline, which may point to a read error. This chain's CDR3 is CASSLTGTGASGYPF. The CDR3 DNA reads TGTGCCAGCAGCTTGACCGGGACAGGGGCTTCCGGCTACCCCTTC. The chain uses TRBV5-4 and TRBJ1-2; 10 bases match TRBD1. CDR1 and CDR2 from the germline V gene are SGHNT and YYREEE (reference sequence). CDR3 size: 15 residues.

The V call is TRBV15, the J call TRBJ1-1, with a possible D match to TRBD1 (6 bases). V lost 0 bases and J 6 bases, leaving 14 bases between the germline ends. This CDR3 is built from 15 residues. Germline V gene data show CDR1 as LNHNV and CDR2 as YYDKDF (reference sequence). Here the CDR3 reads CATSRDWQGRAEAFF. The CDR3 nucleotides are TGTGCCACCAGCAGAGATTGGCAGGGGAGGGCTGAAGCTTTCTTT.

The chain employs TRBV11-1 and TRBJ2-7; D not resolved. The germline CDR1 and CDR2 sequences are SGHAT and FQDESV (reference sequence). V lost 0 bases to trimming and J lost 3 bases, with 15 bases between them. This CDR3 contains 16 residues. CDR3 residues: CASSLARSPPYYEQYF. The CDR3 DNA reads as TGTGCCAGCAGCTTAGCGCGGTCCCCGCCCTACTACGAGCAGTACTTC.

J is TRBJ1-3 and V is TRBV4-1, with a tentative D call TRBD1 (5 bases). Trimming removed 8 bases from V and 3 bases from J, with 14 bases in between. CDR1 is MGHRA and CDR2 is YSYEKL in the germline V gene. The CDR3 is 14 amino acids. The CDR3: CASGDSLSGNTIYF. DNA for the CDR3: TGCGCCAGCGGCGACAGTCTAAGTGGAAACACCATATATTTT.

The chain joins TRBV28 to TRBJ1-2; D uncertain. From germline, CDR1 is MDHEN and CDR2 SYDVKM. This CDR3 has 14 residues. Trimming stripped 4 bases from V and 7 bases from J, with 16 bases between. The CDR3 loop reads CASSSYRGPGGYTF. The CDR3 DNA reads TGTGCCAGCAGTTCTTACCGGGGTCCTGGTGGCTACACCTTC.

This clone came up once. The genes are TRBV19 and TRBJ2-1; D remains ambiguous. V dropped 4 bases and J dropped 2 bases, with 9 bases sitting between them. This CDR3 is built from 14 residues. Looked up from germline, CDR1 is LNHDA and CDR2 is SQIVND (reference sequence). In DNA, the CDR3 is TGTGCCAGTAGTAACCACAAAGCCTACAATGAGCAGTTCTTC. It specifies CASSNHKAYNEQFF.

This clone was seen only once. The genes are TRBV6-5 and TRBJ1-5; weak D call: TRBD1 (5 bases). Germline CDR1 MNHEY, CDR2 SVGAGI. This CDR3 spans 14 amino acids. Trimming took off 5 bases at V and 0 bases at J, with 8 bases between the two ends. CDR3 bases: TGTGCCAGCAGTGAACAGGATAGCAATCAGCCCCAGCATTTT. This encodes CASSEQDSNQPQHF.

CDR3 in amino acids: CASSEAPTDEAFF. The CDR3 DNA sequence: TGTGCCAGCAGTGAAGCGCCTACTGATGAAGCTTTCTTT. The rearrangement uses TRBV2 and TRBJ1-1; D uncertain. V dropped 0 bases and J dropped 7 bases, with 9 bases sitting between them. The CDR3 contains 13 residues. Germline assignment: CDR1 SNHLY and CDR2 FYNNEI.

The chain recombines TRBV28 with TRBJ1-5, with a weak D call TRBD1 (5 bases). CDR1 and CDR2 (germline): MDHEN, SYDVKM. The CDR3 has 13 amino acids. Trimming pared 7 bases from V and 3 bases from J, leaving 10 bases between. For the CDR3, the DNA is TGTGCCAGCAAAGCAGGACACAATCAGCCCCAGCATTTT. It yields the protein CASKAGHNQPQHF. Variable domain in full (rest from reference TRBV28 and TRBJ1-5): DVKVTQSSRYLVKRTGEKVFLECVQDMDHENMFWYRQDPGLGLRLIYFSYDVKMKEKGDIPEGYSVSREKKERFSLILESASTNQTSMYLCASKAGHNQPQHFGDGTRLSIL.

This clone occurred a few times. The J gene is TRBJ1-2, the V gene TRBV28; D is perhaps TRBD1 (6 bases). CDR3 size: 12 residues. V was cut by 8 bases and J by 4 bases, with 11 bases left in between. Per the germline V gene, CDR1 is MDHEN and CDR2 is SYDVKM. The CDR3 spells CASGNRAYGYTF. The CDR3 coding sequence is TGTGCCAGCGGCAACAGGGCCTATGGCTACACCTTC.

This clone was picked up a small number of times. The chain links TRBV5-4 to TRBJ1-2; 11 bases fit TRBD1. Germline lookup yields CDR1 SGHNT and CDR2 YYREEE (reference sequence). V dropped 0 bases and J dropped 3; count of bases not matched to a gene: 4. The CDR3 is 16 amino acids. CDR3 in DNA: TGTGCCAGCAGCTTGGACGGGACAGGGGGGTACTATGGCTACACCTTC. This gives the protein CASSLDGTGGYYGYTF.